The 26 T cell receptor beta chains in this list originate from one sample, sequenced in a study of cytomegalovirus exposure and HLA in healthy donors. The study ran its PCR with 60 Vbeta and 13 Jbeta primers. Libraries were prepared by immunoSEQ multiplex PCR; TCRdb keeps only in-frame clonotypes and omits some of them. The table includes 90,000 to 110,000 clones, under 85% detected once. The material sequenced was PBMCs. These receptors were taken from a woman in her forties or fifties in good health and CMV-seropositive.

CDR3 in DNA: TGTGCCAGCAGCGGTGGGAGGACTAGCGGGGGGGCTGGCGAGCAGTACTTC. Translating it yields CASSGGRTSGGAGEQYF. This chain links TRBV5-4 with TRBJ2-7, with 15 bases fitting TRBD2. Trimming took 4 bases from V and 6 from J; bases not matched to a gene: 11. The CDR3 length is 17 residues. Looked up from germline, CDR1 is SGHNT and CDR2 is YYREEE (reference sequence).

The chain links TRBV4-3 to TRBJ2-1, with 12 bases identical to TRBD2. After removal of 0 bases from V and 9 bases from J, the junction contained 6 bases not matched to a gene. Per the germline V gene, CDR1 is LGHNA and CDR2 is YSLEER. This CDR3 is 16 amino acids long. In nucleotides, the CDR3 is TGCGCCAGCAGCCAAGATATAGGGACTAGCGGGCTTGAGCAGTTCTTC. Its protein product is CASSQDIGTSGLEQFF.

This rearrangement joins TRBV9 to TRBJ2-7, with a weak D call TRBD2 (5 bases). The CDR3 sequence is 13 residues long. Germline V gene sequence: CDR1 SGDLS, CDR2 YYNGEE. V was shortened by 0 bases and J by 4 bases, with 8 bases between the two germline ends. The CDR3 loop is CASSVATGYEQYF. CDR3 DNA sequence: TGTGCCAGCAGCGTAGCAACGGGGTACGAGCAGTACTTC.

The CDR3 DNA is TGTGCCAGCAGCATGGGGGGGTCGCAAGAGACCCAGTACTTC. Its protein is CASSMGGSQETQYF. The gene calls are TRBV6-6 and TRBJ2-5; 7 positions agree with TRBD2. This CDR3 region has 14 residues. Germline CDR1 reads MNHNY; CDR2 reads SVGAGI (reference sequence). V shed 6 bases, J shed 2 bases, and the junction held 6 bases outside the gene matches.

The sample holds a few counts of this clone. The chain recombines TRBV19 with TRBJ2-1, with 10 bases lining up with TRBD2. The CDR3 extends over 16 amino acids. CDR1 is LNHDA and CDR2 is SQIVND in the germline V gene (reference sequence). Losses at the gene ends were 5 bases for V and 0 bases for J; bases not matched to a gene: 4. CDR3 coding DNA: TGTGCCAGTAGTTTTAGCGGGGGGTTCTCCTACAATGAGCAGTTCTTC. As protein: CASSFSGGFSYNEQFF.

Written as DNA, the CDR3 is TGTGCCAGCAGCCCCAGACAGGGGATGGGCCTCAATGAGCAGTTCTTC. Protein sequence: CASSPRQGMGLNEQFF. The gene calls are TRBV11-2 and TRBJ2-1; 8 positions agree with TRBD1. Trimming removed 5 bases from V and 6 bases from J; junction bases left unmatched: 12. The CDR3 is 16 residues long. CDR1 and CDR2 from the germline V gene are SGHAT and FQNNGV.

V usage is TRBV2 and J usage is TRBJ2-7, with D perhaps matching TRBD2 (6 bases). This CDR3 spans 14 amino acids. CDR1 and CDR2 (germline): SNHLY, FYNNEI. V gave up 3 bases and J gave up 0 bases, with 9 bases separating them. CDR3 amino acids: CASSDDGGSYEQYF. DNA of the CDR3: TGTGCCAGCAGTGATGACGGGGGCTCCTACGAGCAGTACTTC.

A single count supports this clone. CDR3 nucleotides: TGCGCCAGCAGCCAAGATCTCTCTAGCGTCAGTGGAGGGGCTGACGAGCAGTACTTC. It codes for CASSQDLSSVSGGADEQYF. The chain carries TRBV4-1 and TRBJ2-7, with D maybe TRBD2 (6 bases). CDR3 size: 19 residues. The germline CDR1 and CDR2 sequences are MGHRA and YSYEKL. V lost 0 bases to trimming and J lost 5 bases, with 26 bases between them.

The genes are TRBV4-2 and TRBJ2-2; TRBD2 agrees at 14 bases. This CDR3 is built from 17 residues. Germline-derived CDR1 and CDR2 are LGHNA and YNFKEQ. Germline trimming cut 0 bases from V and 6 bases from J; bases unmatched to any gene: 3. DNA of the CDR3: TGTGCCAGCAGCCAAGACGGACTAGCGGGAGGTCCCGGGGAGCTGTTTTTT. This gives the protein CASSQDGLAGGPGELFF.

In the case of this clone: This same CDR3 is encoded by further DNA sequences in the sample. The chain links TRBV18 to TRBJ1-2; 8 bases align to TRBD1. V was pared by 6 bases and J by 4 bases, with 7 bases of the junction left unmatched. The CDR3 spans 14 residues. Germline values: CDR1 KGHSH, CDR2 LQKENI. CDR3 sequence (DNA): TGTGCCAGCTCCCCGGGACAGGACTTCTATGGCTACACCTTC. Its protein is CASSPGQDFYGYTF.

This clone was detected a few times. This sequence joins TRBV7-2 and TRBJ1-2; 7 bases fit TRBD1. Trimming cost V 3 bases and J 6 bases; bases outside gene matches: 4. CDR3 length: 13 amino acids. CDR1 and CDR2 (germline): SGHTA, FQGNSA. The CDR3 DNA reads TGTGCCAGCAGCTTGGACAGGTATAATGGCTACACCTTC. Residues: CASSLDRYNGYTF.

The chain joins TRBV19 to TRBJ2-6, with D maybe TRBD2 (5 bases). Germline CDR1 reads LNHDA; CDR2 reads SQIVND (reference sequence). This CDR3 has 16 residues. V was clipped by 5 bases and J by 0 bases, with 11 bases between them. This CDR3 is CASSDRGPSGANVLTF. CDR3 DNA: TGTGCCAGTAGTGATCGGGGTCCCTCTGGGGCCAACGTCCTGACTTTC.

Only a few counts were recorded for this clone. The chain couples TRBV28 to TRBJ1-6; D gene ambiguous. The germline V and J ends were trimmed by 7 bases and 0 bases, with 10 bases remaining between them. In germline, CDR1 is MDHEN, CDR2 SYDVKM. This CDR3 is 15 amino acids long. Here the CDR3 reads CASKSGSSYNSPLHF. The CDR3 DNA follows: TGTGCCAGCAAGTCTGGGAGCTCCTATAATTCACCCCTCCACTTT. Using reference TRBV28 and TRBJ1-6 for the parts outside the CDR3, the full variable domain is DVKVTQSSRYLVKRTGEKVFLECVQDMDHENMFWYRQDPGLGLRLIYFSYDVKMKEKGDIPEGYSVSREKKERFSLILESASTNQTSMYLCASKSGSSYNSPLHFGNGTRLTVT.

The V gene is TRBV6-6, the J gene TRBJ2-5; D gene ambiguous. The end of the DNA is better explained by TRBJ2-7, so the J call may be wrong. CDR3 length equals 12 residues. Germline lookup yields CDR1 MNHNY and CDR2 SVGAGI (reference sequence). CDR3 bases: TGTGCCAGCAGTTACCGCGGAGACGAGCAGTACTTC. This codes for CASSYRGDEQYF.

The chain combines TRBV5-1 with TRBJ1-5, with 7 bases that match TRBD1. Looked up from germline, CDR1 is SGHRS and CDR2 is YFSETQ. V lost 4 bases, J lost 3 bases, and 7 bases stayed unmatched. The CDR3 runs 15 residues. CDR3 protein: CASSPTGSDNQPQHF. The CDR3 DNA is TGCGCCAGCAGCCCGACAGGGTCTGACAATCAGCCCCAGCATTTT.

The gene calls are TRBV2 and TRBJ2-7; 13 bases align to TRBD2. This CDR3 has 15 residues. After removal of 6 bases from V and 6 bases from J, the junction contained 8 bases not matched to a gene. CDR1 and CDR2 from the germline V gene are SNHLY and FYNNEI. CDR3 bases: TGTGCCAGCAGGTCCTGGACTAGCGGGGGACCCGAGCAGTACTTC. Translating it yields CASRSWTSGGPEQYF.

This clone was seen just once. The chain joins TRBV12-5 to TRBJ1-2, with 7 positions matching TRBD1. V lost 5 bases and J lost 13; bases outside the gene matches: 7. The CDR3 contains 11 residues. The germline V gene encodes CDR1 LGHNT and CDR2 FRNRAP. The CDR3 DNA sequence: TGTGCTAGTGGTCTCGACAGGGCCCCCACCTTC. This encodes CASGLDRAPTF.

This clone was found once. The rearrangement uses TRBV14 and TRBJ2-1, with 8 bases lining up with TRBD2. This CDR3 spans 16 amino acids. The ends lost 2 bases at V and 1 base at J; junction bases unmatched: 4. Germline values: CDR1 SGHDN, CDR2 FVKESK. CDR3 sequence: CASSQLSGTSYNEQFF. CDR3 DNA sequence: TGTGCCAGCAGCCAACTTAGCGGGACTTCCTACAATGAGCAGTTCTTC.

The chain has TRBV5-1 and TRBJ2-7; maybe TRBD2 (6 bases). The CDR3 has 12 residues. Germline loops: CDR1 SGHRS, CDR2 YFSETQ. The V end was cut by 4 bases, the J end by 7 bases, with 12 bases between. CDR3 DNA: TGCGCCAGCAGCACCGTTGCGGGGGAGCAGTACTTC. Its translation: CASSTVAGEQYF.

This chain uses TRBV7-8 with TRBJ2-7; TRBD2 matches at 7 bases. V was clipped by 6 bases and J by 7 bases; unmatched bases: 3. The CDR3 has 11 amino acids. From germline, CDR1 is SGHVS and CDR2 FQNEAQ. The CDR3 region has the DNA TGTGCCAGCAGAAGCGGGAAGGAGCAGTACTTC. Translated, it gives CASRSGKEQYF.

The rearrangement uses TRBV27 and TRBJ2-2; the match to TRBD1 covers 10 bases. The ends lost 4 bases at V and 6 bases at J; junction bases unmatched: 2. The CDR3 runs 14 residues. Germline assignment: CDR1 MNHEY and CDR2 SMNVEV (reference sequence). This chain's CDR3 is CASSWGQGSGELFF. The DNA for the CDR3 is TGTGCCAGCAGTTGGGGACAGGGGTCCGGGGAGCTGTTTTTT.

This chain links TRBV4-2 with TRBJ2-3, with 8 nucleotides matching TRBD2. Germline CDR1 reads LGHNA; CDR2 reads YNFKEQ. The CDR3 is made up of 18 amino acids. Unmatched junction bases numbered 13, after V lost 3 bases and J lost 2 bases. In DNA form, the CDR3 reads TGTGCCAGCAGCCAGGGGAGGAGTAGCGGGGTATACACAGATACGCAGTATTTT. Translating gives CASSQGRSSGVYTDTQYF.

The chain recombines TRBV2 with TRBJ2-7; possible D gene TRBD1, 6 bases. Trimming took 5 bases from V and 1 from J, leaving 15 bases between them. Germline V gene data show CDR1 as SNHLY and CDR2 as FYNNEI. The CDR3 is 15 amino acids. The CDR3 bases are TGTGCCAGCAGTACACCCGGCGGACAGTCCTACGAGCAGTACTTC. It translates to CASSTPGGQSYEQYF.

The gene calls are TRBV6-5 and TRBJ2-5; D call uncertain. The CDR3 runs 12 residues. Per the germline V gene, CDR1 is MNHEY and CDR2 is SVGAGI. The germline V and J ends were trimmed by 7 bases and 1 base, with 7 bases remaining between them. In DNA, the CDR3 is TGTGCCAGCAAAAACTCCCAAGAGACCCAGTACTTC. This encodes CASKNSQETQYF.

The chain carries TRBV6-1 and TRBJ2-3, with TRBD2 identical over 7 bases. CDR1 and CDR2 (germline): MNHNS, SASEGT. The junction had 2 bases not matched to a gene; V was cut back by 2 bases and J by 0 bases. The CDR3 runs 15 residues. Here the CDR3 DNA reads TGTGCCAGCAGTGAACCGGGGGGTAGCACAGATACGCAGTATTTT. It yields the protein CASSEPGGSTDTQYF.

This clone appeared a single time. The genes are TRBV27 and TRBJ2-5, with 7 nucleotides matching TRBD2. The assigned J gene may be wrong: the sequence end matches TRBJ2-7 better. Germline assignment: CDR1 MNHEY and CDR2 SMNVEV (reference sequence). This CDR3 is built from 13 residues. CDR3 bases: TGTGCCAGCAGTCGGGGGGTTTCCTACGAGCAGTACTTC. It translates to CASSRGVSYEQYF.